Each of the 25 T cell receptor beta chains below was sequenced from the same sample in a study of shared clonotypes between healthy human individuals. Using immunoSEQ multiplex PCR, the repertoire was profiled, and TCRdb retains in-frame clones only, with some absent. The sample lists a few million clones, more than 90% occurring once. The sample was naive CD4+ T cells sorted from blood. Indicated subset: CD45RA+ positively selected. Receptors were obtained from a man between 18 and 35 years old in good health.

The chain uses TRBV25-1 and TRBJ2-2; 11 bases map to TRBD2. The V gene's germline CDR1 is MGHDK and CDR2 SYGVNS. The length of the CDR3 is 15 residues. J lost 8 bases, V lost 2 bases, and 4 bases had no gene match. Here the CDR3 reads CASSEALAGGGELFF. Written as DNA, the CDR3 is TGTGCCAGCAGTGAAGCGCTAGCGGGAGGTGGGGAGCTGTTTTTT.

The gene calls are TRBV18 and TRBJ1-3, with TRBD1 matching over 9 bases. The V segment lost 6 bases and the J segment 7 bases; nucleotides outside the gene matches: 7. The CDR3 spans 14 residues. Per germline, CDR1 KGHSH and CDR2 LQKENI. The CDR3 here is CASSRTGDSNTIYF. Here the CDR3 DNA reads TGTGCCAGCTCCCGGACAGGGGATAGCAACACCATATATTTT.

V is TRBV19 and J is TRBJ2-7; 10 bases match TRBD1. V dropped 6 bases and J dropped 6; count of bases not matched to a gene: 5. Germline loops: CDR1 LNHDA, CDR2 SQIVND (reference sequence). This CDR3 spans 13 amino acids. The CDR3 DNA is TGTGCCAGTAGAAGGACAGGGGGGAGCGAGCAGTACTTC. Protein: CASRRTGGSEQYF.

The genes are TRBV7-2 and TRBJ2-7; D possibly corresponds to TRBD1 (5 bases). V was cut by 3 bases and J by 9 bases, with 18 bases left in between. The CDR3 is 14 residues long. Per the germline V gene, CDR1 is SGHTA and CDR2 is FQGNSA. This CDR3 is CASSFFPGPGGQYF. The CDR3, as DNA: TGTGCCAGCAGCTTCTTCCCAGGGCCGGGCGGGCAGTACTTC.

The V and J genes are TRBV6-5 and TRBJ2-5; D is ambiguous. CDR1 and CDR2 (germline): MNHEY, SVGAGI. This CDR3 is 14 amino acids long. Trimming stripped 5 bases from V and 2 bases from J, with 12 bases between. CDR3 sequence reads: CASSSVGAQETQYF. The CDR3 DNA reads TGTGCCAGCAGTAGTGTAGGTGCTCAAGAGACCCAGTACTTC.

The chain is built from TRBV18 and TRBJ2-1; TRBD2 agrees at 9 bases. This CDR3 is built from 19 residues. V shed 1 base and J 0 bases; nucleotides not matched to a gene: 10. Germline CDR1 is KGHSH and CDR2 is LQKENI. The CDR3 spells CASSPLPAGGGSSYNEQFF. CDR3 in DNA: TGTGCCAGCTCACCACTTCCAGCGGGGGGCGGGAGCTCCTACAATGAGCAGTTCTTC.

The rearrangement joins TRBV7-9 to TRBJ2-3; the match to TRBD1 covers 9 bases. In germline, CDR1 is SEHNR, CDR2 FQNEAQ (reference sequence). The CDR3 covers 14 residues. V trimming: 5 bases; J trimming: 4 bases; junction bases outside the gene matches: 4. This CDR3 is CASSQTGGPDTQYF. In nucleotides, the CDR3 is TGTGCCAGCAGCCAAACAGGGGGCCCAGATACGCAGTATTTT.

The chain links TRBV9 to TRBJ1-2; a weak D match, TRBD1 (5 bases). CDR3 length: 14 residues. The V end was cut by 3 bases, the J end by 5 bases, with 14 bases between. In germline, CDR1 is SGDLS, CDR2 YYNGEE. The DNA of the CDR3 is TGTGCCAGCAGCGCCCGGGACCTGGGATATGGCTACACCTTC. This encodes CASSARDLGYGYTF.

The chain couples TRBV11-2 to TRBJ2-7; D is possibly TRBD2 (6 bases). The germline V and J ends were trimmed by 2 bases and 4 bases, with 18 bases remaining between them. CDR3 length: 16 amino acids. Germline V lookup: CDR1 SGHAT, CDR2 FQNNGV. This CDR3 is CASSLRPSAPGYEQYF. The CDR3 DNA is TGTGCCAGCAGCTTACGACCTAGCGCCCCCGGGTACGAGCAGTACTTC.

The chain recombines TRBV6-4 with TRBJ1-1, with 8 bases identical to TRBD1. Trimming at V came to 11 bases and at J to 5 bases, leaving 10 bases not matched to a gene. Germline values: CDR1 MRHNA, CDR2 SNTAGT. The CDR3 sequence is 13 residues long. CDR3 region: CAGSGGAVTEAFF. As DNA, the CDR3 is TGTGCCGGATCAGGGGGCGCCGTGACTGAAGCTTTCTTT.

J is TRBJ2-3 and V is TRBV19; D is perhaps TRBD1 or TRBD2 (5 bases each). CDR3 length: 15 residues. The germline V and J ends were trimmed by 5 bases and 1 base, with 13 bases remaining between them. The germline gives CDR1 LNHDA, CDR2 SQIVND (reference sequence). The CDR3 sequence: CASSVPSGRTDTQYF. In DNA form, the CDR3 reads TGTGCCAGTAGTGTTCCGTCGGGGCGCACAGATACGCAGTATTTT.

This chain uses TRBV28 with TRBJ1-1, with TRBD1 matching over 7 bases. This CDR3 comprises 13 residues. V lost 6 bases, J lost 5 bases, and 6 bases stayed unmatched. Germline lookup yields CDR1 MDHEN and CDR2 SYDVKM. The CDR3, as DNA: TGTGCCAGCAGACGACAGGGAAGGACTGAAGCTTTCTTT. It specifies CASRRQGRTEAFF.

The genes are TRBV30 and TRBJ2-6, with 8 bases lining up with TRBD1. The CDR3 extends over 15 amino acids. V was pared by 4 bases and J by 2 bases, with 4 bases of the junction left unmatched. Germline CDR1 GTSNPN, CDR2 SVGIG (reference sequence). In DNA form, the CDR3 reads TGTGCCTGGAATTCAGGGGGCGCTGGGGCCAACGTCCTGACTTTC. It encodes CAWNSGGAGANVLTF.

As DNA, the CDR3 is TGTGCCAGTAGTAGCAGACCGCTCGTTGCAACTAATGAAAAACTGTTTTTT. Protein sequence: CASSSRPLVATNEKLFF. The genes are TRBV19 and TRBJ1-4; D is uncertain. CDR3 length: 17 residues. Germline V gene sequence: CDR1 LNHDA, CDR2 SQIVND (reference sequence). Deletions cut 4 bases from V and 0 bases from J, with 15 bases between.

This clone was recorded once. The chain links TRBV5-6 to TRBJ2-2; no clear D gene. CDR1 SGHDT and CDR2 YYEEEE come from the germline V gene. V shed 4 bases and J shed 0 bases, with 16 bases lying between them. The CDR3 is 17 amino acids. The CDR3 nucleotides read TGTGCCAGCAGCCAATTGGGTACGGCTACGAACACCGGGGAGCTGTTTTTT. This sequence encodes CASSQLGTATNTGELFF.

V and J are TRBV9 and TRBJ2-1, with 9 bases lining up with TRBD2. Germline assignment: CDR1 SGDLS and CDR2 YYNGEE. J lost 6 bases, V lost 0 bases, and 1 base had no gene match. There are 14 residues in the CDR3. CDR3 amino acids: CASSVVAGVNEQFF. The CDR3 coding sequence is TGTGCCAGCAGCGTAGTAGCGGGAGTCAATGAGCAGTTCTTC.

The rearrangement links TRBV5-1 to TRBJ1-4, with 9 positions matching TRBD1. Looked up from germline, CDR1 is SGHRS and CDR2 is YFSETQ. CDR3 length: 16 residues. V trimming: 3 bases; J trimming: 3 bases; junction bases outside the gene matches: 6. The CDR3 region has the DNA TGCGCCAGCAGCTGGGGGAGGACAGGGGCTAATGAAAAACTGTTTTTT. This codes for CASSWGRTGANEKLFF.

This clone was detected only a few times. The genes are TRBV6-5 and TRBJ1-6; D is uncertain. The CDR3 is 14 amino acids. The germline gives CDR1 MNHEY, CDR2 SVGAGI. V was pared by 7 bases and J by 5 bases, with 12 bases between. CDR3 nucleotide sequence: TGTGCCAGCACCCGGACGGATCATAATTCACCCCTCCACTTT. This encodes CASTRTDHNSPLHF.

Here the CDR3 reads CASSWEGNQPQHF. DNA for the CDR3: TGTGCCAGCAGTTGGGAGGGGAATCAGCCCCAGCATTTT. V gene TRBV28 combines with J gene TRBJ1-5; maybe TRBD1 (5 bases). V was trimmed by 4 bases and J by 4 bases, leaving 8 bases between them. The CDR3 consists of 13 residues. The germline V gene has CDR1 MDHEN and CDR2 SYDVKM.

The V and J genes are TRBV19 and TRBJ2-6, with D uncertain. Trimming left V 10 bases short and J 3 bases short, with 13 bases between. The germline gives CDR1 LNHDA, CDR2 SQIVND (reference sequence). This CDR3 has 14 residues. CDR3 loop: CATIGPGGANVLTF. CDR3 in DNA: TGTGCCACCATTGGCCCTGGTGGGGCCAACGTCCTGACTTTC. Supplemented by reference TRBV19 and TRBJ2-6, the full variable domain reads DGGITQSPKYLFRKEGQNVTLSCEQNLNHDAMYWYRQDPGQGLRLIYYSQIVNDFQKGDIAEGYSVSREKKESFPLTVTSAQKNPTAFYLCATIGPGGANVLTFGAGSRLTVL.

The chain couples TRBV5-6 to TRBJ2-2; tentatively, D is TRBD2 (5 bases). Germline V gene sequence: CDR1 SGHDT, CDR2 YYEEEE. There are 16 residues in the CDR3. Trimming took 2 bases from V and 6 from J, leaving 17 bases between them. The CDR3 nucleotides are TGTGCCAGCAGCTTTGGAGTCTTCGCGGGCGCCGGGGAGCTGTTTTTT. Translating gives CASSFGVFAGAGELFF.

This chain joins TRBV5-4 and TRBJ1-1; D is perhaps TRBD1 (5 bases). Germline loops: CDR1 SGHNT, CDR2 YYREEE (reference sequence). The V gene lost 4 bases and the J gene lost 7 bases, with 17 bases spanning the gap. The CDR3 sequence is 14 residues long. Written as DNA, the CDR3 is TGTGCCAGCAGCACGCCGACGGGGGGGAATGAAGCTTTCTTT. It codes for CASSTPTGGNEAFF.

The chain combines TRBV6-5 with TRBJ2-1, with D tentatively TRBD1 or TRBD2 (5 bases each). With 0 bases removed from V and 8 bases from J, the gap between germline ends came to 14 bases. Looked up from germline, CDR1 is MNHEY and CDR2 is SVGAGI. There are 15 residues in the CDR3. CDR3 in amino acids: CASSYSGTASYEQFF. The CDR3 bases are TGTGCCAGCAGTTACTCCGGGACCGCTTCGTATGAGCAGTTCTTC.

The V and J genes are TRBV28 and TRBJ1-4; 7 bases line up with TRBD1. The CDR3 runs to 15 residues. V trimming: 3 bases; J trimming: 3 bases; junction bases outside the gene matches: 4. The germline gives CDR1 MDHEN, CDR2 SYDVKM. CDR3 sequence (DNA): TGTGCCAGCAGTTTTGGGGGACAGCCTAATGAAAAACTGTTTTTT. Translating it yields CASSFGGQPNEKLFF.

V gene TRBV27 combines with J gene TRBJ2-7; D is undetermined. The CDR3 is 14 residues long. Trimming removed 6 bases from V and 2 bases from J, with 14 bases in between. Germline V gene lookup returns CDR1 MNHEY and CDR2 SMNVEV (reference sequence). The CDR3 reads CASRGLANTYEQYF. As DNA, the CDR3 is TGTGCCAGCAGAGGCCTGGCCAACACCTACGAGCAGTACTTC.